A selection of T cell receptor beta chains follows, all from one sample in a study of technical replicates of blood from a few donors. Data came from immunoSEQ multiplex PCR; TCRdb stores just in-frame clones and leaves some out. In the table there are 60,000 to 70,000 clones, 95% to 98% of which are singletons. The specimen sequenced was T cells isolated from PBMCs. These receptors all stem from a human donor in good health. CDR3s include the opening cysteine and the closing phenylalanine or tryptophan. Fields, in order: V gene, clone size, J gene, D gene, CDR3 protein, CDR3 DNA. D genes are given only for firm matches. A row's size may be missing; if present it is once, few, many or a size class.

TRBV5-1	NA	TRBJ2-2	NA	CASSLESMNTGELFF	TGCGCCAGCAGCTTGGAGAGCATGAACACCGGGGAGCTGTTTTTT
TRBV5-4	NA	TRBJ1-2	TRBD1	CASSLVGTEGYTF	TGTGCCAGCAGCTTGGTGGGGACAGAGGGCTACACCTTC
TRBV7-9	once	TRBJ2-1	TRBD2	CASSLAQLAGLNEQFF	TGTGCCAGCAGCTTAGCCCAACTAGCGGGCCTTAATGAGCAGTTCTTC
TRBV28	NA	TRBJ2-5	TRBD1	CASWPRDREDQETQYF	TGTGCCAGCTGGCCGCGGGACAGGGAAGACCAAGAGACCCAGTACTTC
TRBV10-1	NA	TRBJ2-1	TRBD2	CASSETSGVNEQFF	TGCGCCAGCAGTGAGACTAGCGGGGTGAATGAGCAGTTCTTC
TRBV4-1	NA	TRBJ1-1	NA	CASSPAGVEGTEAFF	TGCGCCAGCAGCCCGGCCGGGGTGGAGGGGACTGAAGCTTTCTTT
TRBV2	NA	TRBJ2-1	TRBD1	CASKPTGTYNEQFF	TGTGCCAGCAAACCGACAGGGACCTACAATGAGCAGTTCTTC
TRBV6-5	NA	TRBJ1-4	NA	CASSSIGARVEKLFF	TGTGCCAGCAGTTCCATAGGGGCCAGGGTTGAAAAACTGTTTTTT
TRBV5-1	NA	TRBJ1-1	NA	CASKTGAGNEAFF	TGCGCCAGCAAGACCGGGGCGGGGAATGAAGCTTTCTTT
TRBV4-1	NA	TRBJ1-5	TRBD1	CASSQGQDRAWQPQHF	TGCGCCAGCAGCCAAGGTCAGGACAGGGCTTGGCAGCCCCAGCATTTT
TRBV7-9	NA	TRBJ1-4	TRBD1	CASRRGQPNEKLFF	TGTGCCAGCAGGAGGGGACAGCCTAATGAAAAACTGTTTTTT
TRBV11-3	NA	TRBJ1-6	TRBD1	CASEAYRGSPLHF	TGTGCCAGCGAAGCCTACAGGGGTTCACCCCTCCACTTT
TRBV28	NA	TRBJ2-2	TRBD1	CASSNDRVGTGELFF	TGTGCCAGCAGCAATGACAGGGTGGGCACCGGGGAGCTGTTTTTT
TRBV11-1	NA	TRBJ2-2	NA	CASSLGDGELFF	TGTGCCAGTTCCCTTGGAGACGGGGAGCTGTTTTTT
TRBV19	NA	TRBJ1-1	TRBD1	CASITTGTGVRMNTEAFF	TGTGCCAGTATTACGACCGGGACAGGGGTGAGAATGAACACTGAAGCTTTCTTT
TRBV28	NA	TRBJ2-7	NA	CASRGVGSYEQYF	TGTGCCAGCAGAGGGGTCGGCTCCTACGAGCAGTACTTC
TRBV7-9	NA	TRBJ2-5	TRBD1	CASSLDRDRPYQETQYF	TGTGCCAGCAGCTTAGACCGGGACAGACCGTACCAAGAGACCCAGTACTTC
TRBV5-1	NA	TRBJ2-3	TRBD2	CASTLRVAGSTDTQYF	TGCGCCAGCACCCTTAGAGTAGCGGGTAGCACAGATACGCAGTATTTT
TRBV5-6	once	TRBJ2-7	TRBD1	CASSFSGTGVGEQYF	TGTGCCAGCAGCTTCTCCGGGACAGGGGTTGGCGAGCAGTACTTC
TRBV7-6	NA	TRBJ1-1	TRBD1	CASSSPGTGALEAFF	TGTGCCAGCAGCTCCCCCGGGACAGGGGCCCTTGAAGCTTTCTTT
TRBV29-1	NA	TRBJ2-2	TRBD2	CSVDWSLAGTGELFF	TGCAGCGTTGATTGGTCACTAGCGGGCACCGGGGAGCTGTTTTTT
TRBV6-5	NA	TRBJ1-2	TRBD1	CASSNGQGANYGYTF	TGTGCCAGCAGTAACGGACAGGGAGCTAACTATGGCTACACCTTC
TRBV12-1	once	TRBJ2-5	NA	CASSFVEDRALQETQYF	TGTGCCAGCAGCTTTGTGGAGGACAGGGCGCTGCAAGAGACCCAGTACTTC
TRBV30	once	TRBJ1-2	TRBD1	CACQAGTAYGYTF	TGTGCCTGCCAAGCCGGGACAGCCTATGGCTACACCTTC
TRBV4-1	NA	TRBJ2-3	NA	CASSQDPRVRHTADTQYF	TGCGCCAGCAGCCAAGATCCGAGAGTCAGACACACCGCAGATACGCAGTATTTT
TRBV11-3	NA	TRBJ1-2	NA	CASRQGGRGPNYGYTF	TGTGCCAGCAGACAAGGAGGGCGAGGGCCTAACTATGGCTACACCTTC
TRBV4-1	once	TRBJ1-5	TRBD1	CASSRTGDQDQPQHF	TGCGCCAGCAGCCGGACAGGGGACCAAGATCAGCCCCAGCATTTT
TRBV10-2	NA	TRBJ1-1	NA	CASSAPNRGPEAFF	TGCGCCAGCAGTGCCCCAAATCGGGGTCCTGAAGCTTTCTTT
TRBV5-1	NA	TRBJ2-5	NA	CASSLAAGETQYF	TGCGCCAGCAGCTTGGCTGCAGGGGAGACCCAGTACTTC
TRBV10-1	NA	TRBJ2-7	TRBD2	CASSAGTSGVYEQYF	TGCGCCAGCAGCGCCGGGACTAGCGGGGTCTACGAGCAGTACTTC
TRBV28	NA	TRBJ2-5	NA	CASSFRGGNSEETQYF	TGTGCCAGCAGTTTTAGAGGCGGGAACTCTGAAGAGACCCAGTACTTC
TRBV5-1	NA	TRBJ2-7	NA	CASSGAGLTYEQYF	TGCGCCAGCAGCGGGGCGGGACTGACCTACGAGCAGTACTTC
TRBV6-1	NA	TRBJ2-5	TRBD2	CASSEFVQRGQETQYF	TGTGCCAGCAGTGAATTCGTCCAGCGGGGACAAGAGACCCAGTACTTC
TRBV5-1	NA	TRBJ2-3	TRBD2	CASSIGTSGNTDTQYF	TGCGCCAGCAGCATCGGGACTAGCGGAAACACAGATACGCAGTATTTT
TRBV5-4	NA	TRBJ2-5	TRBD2	CASSFGTSGSSYQETQYF	TGTGCCAGCAGCTTCGGGACTAGCGGTTCCTCGTACCAAGAGACCCAGTACTTC
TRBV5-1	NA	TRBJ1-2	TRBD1	CASSLDRDYGYTF	TGCGCCAGCAGCTTAGACAGGGACTATGGCTACACCTTC
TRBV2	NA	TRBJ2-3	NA	CASNLDGDTQYF	TGTGCCAGCAACCTAGATGGAGATACGCAGTATTTT
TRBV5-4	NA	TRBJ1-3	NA	CASSRDLQGNTIYF	TGTGCCAGCAGCCGAGACCTACAGGGAAACACCATATATTTT
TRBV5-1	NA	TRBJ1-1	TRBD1	CASSLGQGPEAFF	TGCGCCAGCAGCTTGGGACAGGGCCCTGAAGCTTTCTTT
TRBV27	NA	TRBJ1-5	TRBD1	CASSWTGHNQPQHF	TGTGCCAGCAGCTGGACAGGGCACAATCAGCCCCAGCATTTT
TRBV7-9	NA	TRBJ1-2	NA	CASSHPTQTESYTF	TGTGCCAGCAGCCACCCTACCCAAACCGAAAGCTACACCTTC
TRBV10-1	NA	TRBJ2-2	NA	CASSDRGRDTGELFF	TGCGCCAGCAGTGACAGGGGTCGGGACACCGGGGAGCTGTTTTTT
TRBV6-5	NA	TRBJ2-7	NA	CASSYGPAGEQYF	TGTGCCAGCAGTTACGGCCCGGCGGGGGAGCAGTACTTC
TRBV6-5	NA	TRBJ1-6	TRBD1	CASRSTGKNSPLHF	TGTGCCAGCAGGTCGACAGGGAAGAATTCACCCCTCCACTTT
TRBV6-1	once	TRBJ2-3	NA	CASRGGLLSTDTQYF	TGTGCCAGCAGGGGGGGGCTTCTTAGCACAGATACGCAGTATTTT
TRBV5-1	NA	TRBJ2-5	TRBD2	CASSPYSGHPTRETQYF	TGCGCCAGCAGCCCCTATAGCGGGCACCCCACCAGGGAGACCCAGTACTTC
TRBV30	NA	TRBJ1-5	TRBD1	CAWNTGGSKPQHF	TGTGCCTGGAATACAGGGGGAAGCAAGCCCCAGCATTTT
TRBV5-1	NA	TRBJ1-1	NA	CASYDSFGTEAFF	TGCGCCAGCTATGACAGCTTTGGCACTGAAGCTTTCTTT
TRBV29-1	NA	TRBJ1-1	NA	CSVQGFLMNTEAFF	TGCAGCGTTCAGGGGTTCCTCATGAACACTGAAGCTTTCTTT
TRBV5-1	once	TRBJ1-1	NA	CASVGDTEAFF	TGCGCCAGCGTGGGAGACACTGAAGCTTTCTTT
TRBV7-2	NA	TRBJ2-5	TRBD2	CASSLGLAGGPGPQETQYF	TGTGCCAGCAGCTTAGGGCTAGCGGGGGGGCCTGGGCCTCAAGAGACCCAGTACTTC
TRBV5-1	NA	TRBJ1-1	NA	CASSLARGGTEAFF	TGCGCCAGCAGCTTGGCCCGAGGGGGCACTGAAGCTTTCTTT